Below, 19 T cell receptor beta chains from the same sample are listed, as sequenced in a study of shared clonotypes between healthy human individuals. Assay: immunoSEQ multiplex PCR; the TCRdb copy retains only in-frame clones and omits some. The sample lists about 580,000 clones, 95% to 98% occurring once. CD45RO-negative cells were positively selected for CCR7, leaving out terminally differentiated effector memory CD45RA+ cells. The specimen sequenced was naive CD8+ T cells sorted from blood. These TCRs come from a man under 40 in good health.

The CDR3: CASSLAPGQGYEQYF. CDR3 nucleotide sequence: TGTGCCAGCAGTTTAGCCCCGGGACAGGGCTACGAGCAGTACTTC. This sequence joins TRBV27 and TRBJ2-7, with 9 bases matching TRBD1. The V gene end was trimmed by 2 bases and the J gene end by 3 bases; junction bases not matched to a gene: 5. Germline V gives CDR1 MNHEY, CDR2 SMNVEV (reference sequence). The CDR3 has 15 amino acids.

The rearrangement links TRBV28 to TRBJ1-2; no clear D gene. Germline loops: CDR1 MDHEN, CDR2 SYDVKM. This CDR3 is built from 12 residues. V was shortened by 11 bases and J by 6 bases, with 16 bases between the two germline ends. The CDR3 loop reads CAGGRFTDGYTF. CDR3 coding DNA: TGTGCCGGAGGACGATTTACTGATGGCTACACCTTC.

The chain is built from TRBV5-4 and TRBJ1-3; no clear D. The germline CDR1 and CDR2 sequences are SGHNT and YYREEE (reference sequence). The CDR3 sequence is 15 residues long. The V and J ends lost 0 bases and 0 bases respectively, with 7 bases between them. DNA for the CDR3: TGTGCCAGCAGCTTGGCCACGGGCTCTGGAAACACCATATATTTT. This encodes CASSLATGSGNTIYF. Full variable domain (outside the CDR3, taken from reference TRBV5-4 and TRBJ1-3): ETGVTQSPTHLIKTRGQQVTLRCSSQSGHNTVSWYQQALGQGPQFIFQYYREEENGRGNFPPRFSGLQFPNYSSELNVNALELDDSALYLCASSLATGSGNTIYFGEGSWLTVV.

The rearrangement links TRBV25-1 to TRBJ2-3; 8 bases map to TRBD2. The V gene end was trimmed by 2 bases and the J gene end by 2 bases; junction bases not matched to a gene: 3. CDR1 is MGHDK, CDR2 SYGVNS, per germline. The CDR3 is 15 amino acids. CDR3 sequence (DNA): TGTGCCAGCAGTGAAACTAGCGGAACCACAGATACGCAGTATTTT. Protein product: CASSETSGTTDTQYF.

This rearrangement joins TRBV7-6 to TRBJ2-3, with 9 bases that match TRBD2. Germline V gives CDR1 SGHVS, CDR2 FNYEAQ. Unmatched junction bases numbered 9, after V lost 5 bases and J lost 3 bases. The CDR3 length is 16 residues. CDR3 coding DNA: TGTGCCAGCAGCACCCGTCGCGGGGGGGGGACAGATACGCAGTATTTT. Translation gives CASSTRRGGGTDTQYF.

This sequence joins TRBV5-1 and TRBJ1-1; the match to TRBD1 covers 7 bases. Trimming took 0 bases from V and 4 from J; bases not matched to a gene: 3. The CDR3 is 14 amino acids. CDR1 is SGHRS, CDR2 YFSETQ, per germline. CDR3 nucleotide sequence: TGCGCCAGCAGCTTGGTGGCAGGGGGCACTGAAGCTTTCTTT. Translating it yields CASSLVAGGTEAFF.

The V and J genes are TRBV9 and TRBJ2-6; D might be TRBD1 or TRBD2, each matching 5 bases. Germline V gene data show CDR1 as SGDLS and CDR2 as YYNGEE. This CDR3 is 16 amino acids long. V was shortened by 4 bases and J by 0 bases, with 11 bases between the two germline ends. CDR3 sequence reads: CASSSGTASGANVLTF. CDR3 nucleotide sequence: TGTGCCAGCAGCTCAGGGACGGCCTCTGGGGCCAACGTCCTGACTTTC.

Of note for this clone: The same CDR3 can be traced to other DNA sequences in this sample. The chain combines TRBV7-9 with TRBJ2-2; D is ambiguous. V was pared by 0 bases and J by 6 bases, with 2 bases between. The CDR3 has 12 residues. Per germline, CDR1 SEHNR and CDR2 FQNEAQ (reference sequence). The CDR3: CASSLAAGELFF. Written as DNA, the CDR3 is TGTGCCAGCAGCTTAGCGGCCGGGGAGCTGTTTTTT.

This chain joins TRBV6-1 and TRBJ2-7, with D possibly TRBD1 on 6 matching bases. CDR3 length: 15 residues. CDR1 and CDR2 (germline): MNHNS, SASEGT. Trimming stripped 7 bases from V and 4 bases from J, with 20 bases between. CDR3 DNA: TGTGCCAGCAACCCACATGAGGGGGTGGCATACGAGCAGTACTTC. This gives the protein CASNPHEGVAYEQYF.

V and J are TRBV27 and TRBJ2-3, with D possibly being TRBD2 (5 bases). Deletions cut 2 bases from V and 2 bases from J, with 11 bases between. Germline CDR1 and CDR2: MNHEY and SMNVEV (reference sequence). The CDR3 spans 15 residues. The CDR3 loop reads CASSLRTGYTDTQYF. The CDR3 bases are TGTGCCAGCAGTTTAAGGACTGGATACACAGATACGCAGTATTTT.

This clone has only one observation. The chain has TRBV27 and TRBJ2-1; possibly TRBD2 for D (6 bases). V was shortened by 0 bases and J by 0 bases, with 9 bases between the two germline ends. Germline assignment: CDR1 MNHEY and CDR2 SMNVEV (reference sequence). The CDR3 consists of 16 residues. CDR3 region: CASSLSTGSSYNEQFF. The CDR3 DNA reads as TGTGCCAGCAGTTTATCTACCGGGAGCTCCTACAATGAGCAGTTCTTC.

DNA for the CDR3: TGTGCCAGCAGTCCCTCCGCTATGCGCGCGGGGGAGGGCGAGCAGTACTTC. Amino acid sequence: CASSPSAMRAGEGEQYF. The V gene is TRBV28, the J gene TRBJ2-7; the match to TRBD2 covers 7 bases. CDR3 length: 17 amino acids. CDR1 and CDR2 (germline): MDHEN, SYDVKM. With V trimmed by 5 bases and J by 6 bases, 19 bases remained unmatched. Full variable domain (missing parts from reference TRBV28 and TRBJ2-7): DVKVTQSSRYLVKRTGEKVFLECVQDMDHENMFWYRQDPGLGLRLIYFSYDVKMKEKGDIPEGYSVSREKKERFSLILESASTNQTSMYLCASSPSAMRAGEGEQYFGPGTRLTVT.

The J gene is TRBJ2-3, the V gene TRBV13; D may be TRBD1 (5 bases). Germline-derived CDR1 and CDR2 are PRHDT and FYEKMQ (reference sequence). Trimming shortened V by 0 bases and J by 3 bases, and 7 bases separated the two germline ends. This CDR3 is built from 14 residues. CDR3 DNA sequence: TGTGCCAGCAGCTTAGGGGGGCCGACAGATACGCAGTATTTT. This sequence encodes CASSLGGPTDTQYF.

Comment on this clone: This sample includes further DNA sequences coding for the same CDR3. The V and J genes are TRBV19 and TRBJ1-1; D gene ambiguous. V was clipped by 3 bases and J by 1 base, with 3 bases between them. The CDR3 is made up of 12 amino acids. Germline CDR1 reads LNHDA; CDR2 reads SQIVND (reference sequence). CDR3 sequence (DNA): TGTGCCAGTAGTATTGGGAACACTGAAGCTTTCTTT. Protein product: CASSIGNTEAFF.

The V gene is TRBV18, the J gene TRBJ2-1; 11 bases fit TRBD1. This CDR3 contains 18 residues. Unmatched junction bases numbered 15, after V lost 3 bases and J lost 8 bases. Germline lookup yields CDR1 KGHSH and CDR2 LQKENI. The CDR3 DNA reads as TGTGCCAGCTCACCTCAAGGGCCGGGACAGGGGGTATATCATGAGCAGTTCTTC. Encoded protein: CASSPQGPGQGVYHEQFF.

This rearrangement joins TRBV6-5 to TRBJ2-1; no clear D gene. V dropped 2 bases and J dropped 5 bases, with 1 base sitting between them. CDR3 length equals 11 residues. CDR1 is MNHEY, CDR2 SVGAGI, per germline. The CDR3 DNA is TGTGCCAGCAGTTACGACAATGAGCAGTTCTTC. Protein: CASSYDNEQFF.

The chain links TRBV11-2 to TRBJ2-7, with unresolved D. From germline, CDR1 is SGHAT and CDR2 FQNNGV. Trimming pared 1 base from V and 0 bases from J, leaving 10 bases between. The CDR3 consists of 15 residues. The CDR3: CASSLGGLLSYEQYF. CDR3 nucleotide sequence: TGTGCCAGCAGCTTAGGAGGCCTCCTCTCCTACGAGCAGTACTTC.

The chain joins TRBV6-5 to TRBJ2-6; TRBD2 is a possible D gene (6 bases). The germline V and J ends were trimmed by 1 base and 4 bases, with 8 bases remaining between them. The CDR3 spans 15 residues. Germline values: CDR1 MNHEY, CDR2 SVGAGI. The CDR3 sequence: CASSYWGEGANVLTF. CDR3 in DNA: TGTGCCAGCAGTTACTGGGGGGAAGGGGCCAACGTCCTGACTTTC.

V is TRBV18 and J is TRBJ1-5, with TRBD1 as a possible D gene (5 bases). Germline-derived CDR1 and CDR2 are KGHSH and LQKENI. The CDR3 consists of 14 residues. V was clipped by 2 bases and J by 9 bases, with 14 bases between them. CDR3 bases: TGTGCCAGCTCACCAGGGGCAGGCCCATGGCCCCAGCATTTT. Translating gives CASSPGAGPWPQHF.